This T cell receptor beta chain was recovered during a study of T-cell memory formation after mild COVID-19. Looking at the study overall: For the most part, TCR clusters were specific to one donor.

The 5'RACE method, run with constant-segment primers, produced TCR alpha and TCR beta cDNA libraries (carrying sample barcodes and UMIs). TCRdb processed the 5' RACE reads anew with MiXCR; each CDR3 protein has one entry. Of roughly 620,000 distinct CDR3 sequences listed, about a sixth are singletons. In germline, CDR1 is LNHDA, CDR2 SQIVND (reference sequence). The CDR3 covers 14 residues. The V end lost 3 bases, the J end lost 6 bases, and 12 bases lay between the germline ends. Overall study results and limits: The authors left the SARS-CoV-2 specificity of second-wave clones peaking on day 37 unconfirmed. Clones that got smaller from day 15 to 85 had even CD4/CD8, while clones growing later tipped toward CD4+.

As for this clonotype: The antigen remains unidentified.

This TCR derives from an adult woman who had mild COVID-19 (a few samples of this study predate the infection). Cell type and time point are not known. The chain couples TRBV19 to TRBJ2-1, with a possible D match to TRBD2 (5 bases). Source material: PBMCs or a T cell subset sorted from them (not recorded which). The chain's CDR3 is CASSISLAVNEQFF. As DNA, the CDR3 is TGTGCCAGTAGTATCAGTCTAGCTGTCAATGAGCAGTTCTTC.